These 24 T cell receptor beta chains share one sample of origin, sequenced in a study of OX40 agonist ivuxolimab in advanced cancers. Produced via immunoSEQ multiplex PCR; TCRdb's table is partial and in-frame only. Among some 18,000 clones listed, around 80% were seen once. The source material was CD4+ or CD8+ T cells sorted from blood, sampled in a trial of the OX40 agonist ivuxolimab. The receptors derive from an adult with an advanced solid tumor such as melanoma, head and neck, liver or kidney cancer.

This chain connects TRBV7-9 to TRBJ2-5, with 10 bases fitting TRBD2. The CDR3 has 16 amino acids. Germline V gives CDR1 SEHNR, CDR2 FQNEAQ (reference sequence). V lost 4 bases, J lost 6 bases, and 11 bases stayed unmatched. The CDR3, as DNA: TGTGCCAGCAGCTCTTCCAGCGGGAGGGCCTTCCAGACCCAGTACTTC. Protein product: CASSSSSGRAFQTQYF.

The gene calls are TRBV11-2 and TRBJ2-2; 9 bases fit TRBD2. The junction had 7 bases not matched to a gene; V was cut back by 4 bases and J by 4 bases. CDR1 is SGHAT, CDR2 FQNNGV, per germline. This CDR3 comprises 16 residues. In nucleotides, the CDR3 is TGTGCCAGCAGCTACCAGCGGGGGGCGGGCACCGGGGAGCTGTTTTTT. This encodes CASSYQRGAGTGELFF.

The chain has TRBV4-3 and TRBJ1-5; D call uncertain. The CDR3 extends over 15 amino acids. The germline gives CDR1 LGHNA, CDR2 YSLEER. Trimming left V 0 bases short and J 0 bases short, with 6 bases between. The CDR3 loop is CASSQDGYSNQPQHF. The CDR3 DNA reads TGCGCCAGCAGCCAAGATGGATATAGCAATCAGCCCCAGCATTTT.

This clone is termed medium-sized (0.01 to 0.1%). This chain connects TRBV7-7 to TRBJ2-3; no clear D gene. The CDR3 has 13 residues. CDR1 is SSHAT, CDR2 FNYEAQ, per germline (reference sequence). V lost 2 bases and J 1 base, leaving 4 bases between the germline ends. CDR3 amino acids: CASSLSGTDTQYF. For the CDR3, the DNA is TGTGCCAGCAGCTTAAGCGGCACAGATACGCAGTATTTT.

CDR3 loop: CASSQESGIQNIQYF. The CDR3 nucleotides are TGCGCCAGCAGCCAAGAGTCCGGGATCCAAAACATTCAGTACTTC. The V gene is TRBV4-3, the J gene TRBJ2-4; D possibly corresponds to TRBD2 (5 bases). The CDR3 has 15 residues. Deletions cut 0 bases from V and 5 bases from J, with 11 bases between. In germline, CDR1 is LGHNA, CDR2 YSLEER.

This clone has just a few counts. This chain connects TRBV13 to TRBJ2-5; D gene uncertain. Per the germline V gene, CDR1 is PRHDT and CDR2 is FYEKMQ (reference sequence). This CDR3 is 15 amino acids long. V was pared by 4 bases and J by 3 bases, with 15 bases between. The CDR3 DNA reads TGTGCCAGCAGCTCCCCTTTGGCCGAGGAAGAGACCCAGTACTTC. This encodes CASSSPLAEEETQYF.

The V call is TRBV30, the J call TRBJ1-5; TRBD1 agrees at 7 bases. Germline V gene lookup returns CDR1 GTSNPN and CDR2 SVGIG (reference sequence). This CDR3 spans 16 amino acids. Losses at the gene ends were 1 base for V and 5 bases for J; bases not matched to a gene: 11. The CDR3: CAWSEGQTFSYQPQHF. The DNA for the CDR3 is TGTGCCTGGAGTGAGGGACAGACTTTTTCTTATCAGCCCCAGCATTTT.

By frequency in the sample, this clone is medium-sized. The chain recombines TRBV6-4 with TRBJ2-2; no firm D call. Per the germline V gene, CDR1 is MRHNA and CDR2 is SNTAGT. V shed 3 bases and J shed 0 bases, with 2 bases lying between them. The length of the CDR3 is 13 residues. CDR3 in DNA: TGTGCCAGCAGTGAATCGAACACCGGGGAGCTGTTTTTT. It specifies CASSESNTGELFF.

The V and J genes are TRBV28 and TRBJ1-2; D gene unclear. Germline V gene data show CDR1 as MDHEN and CDR2 as SYDVKM. The CDR3 length is 13 residues. The V end was cut by 6 bases, the J end by 8 bases, with 16 bases between. CDR3 residues: CASSPAEGGGYTF. The CDR3 region has the DNA TGTGCCAGCAGCCCCGCCGAGGGAGGCGGCTACACCTTC.

In DNA form, the CDR3 reads TGTGCCAGCAGAGACAGGGGGACTAGCACAGATACGCAGTATTTT. The encoded protein is CASRDRGTSTDTQYF. The rearrangement links TRBV2 to TRBJ2-3; 9 bases line up with TRBD1. Per the germline V gene, CDR1 is SNHLY and CDR2 is FYNNEI. Trimming cost V 6 bases and J 0 bases; bases outside gene matches: 4. This CDR3 has 15 residues.

The V and J genes are TRBV4-3 and TRBJ2-2, with D unresolved. The V gene's germline CDR1 is LGHNA and CDR2 YSLEER. Trimming stripped 1 base from V and 1 base from J, with 10 bases between. The CDR3 totals 16 residues. CDR3: CASSQVVPGNTGELFF. CDR3 in DNA: TGCGCCAGCAGCCAAGTTGTGCCAGGGAACACCGGGGAGCTGTTTTTT.

This clone was observed a few times. The chain has TRBV28 and TRBJ1-2; 8 bases agree with TRBD1. Unmatched junction bases numbered 13, after V lost 5 bases and J lost 8 bases. CDR1 and CDR2 from the germline V gene are MDHEN and SYDVKM. The length of the CDR3 is 15 residues. CDR3 nucleotides: TGTGCCAGCAGTGATGCGACAGGGGCAGTGGAGGGCTACACCTTC. Translated: CASSDATGAVEGYTF.

The rearrangement joins TRBV4-3 to TRBJ1-6; no firm D call. V lost 1 base and J 6 bases, leaving 10 bases between the germline ends. Germline V gives CDR1 LGHNA, CDR2 YSLEER. The CDR3 extends over 15 amino acids. CDR3 DNA sequence: TGCGCCAGCAGCCAAGTACCGGGAAGTAATTCACCCCTCCACTTT. This encodes CASSQVPGSNSPLHF.

The gene calls are TRBV6-1 and TRBJ2-7; 9 bases agree with TRBD1. Germline CDR1 and CDR2: MNHNS and SASEGT. The V and J ends lost 1 base and 4 bases, in that order; junction bases with no gene match: 5. The CDR3 covers 15 residues. CDR3 loop: CASSEEGQGYYEQYF. CDR3 nucleotide sequence: TGTGCCAGCAGTGAAGAGGGACAGGGATATTACGAGCAGTACTTC.

The V gene is TRBV7-3, the J gene TRBJ2-1, with D possibly TRBD2 on 5 matching bases. V lost 7 bases to trimming and J lost 0 bases, with 22 bases between them. Germline V lookup: CDR1 SGHTA, CDR2 FQGTGA. The length of the CDR3 is 18 residues. Here the CDR3 DNA reads TGTGCCAGCACCTTCGGGGTTGGGAGCCGAGGCTCCTACAATGAGCAGTTCTTC. Translation: CASTFGVGSRGSYNEQFF. Combining the CDR3 with reference TRBV7-3 and TRBJ2-1 gives the whole variable domain GAGVSQTPSNKVTEKGKYVELRCDPISGHTALYWYRQSLGQGPEFLIYFQGTGAADDSGLPNDRFFAVRPEGSVSTLKIQRTERGDSAVYLCASTFGVGSRGSYNEQFFGPGTRLTVL.

The rearrangement links TRBV6-4 to TRBJ1-6; D remains unclear. Germline CDR1 is MRHNA and CDR2 is SNTAGT. This CDR3 comprises 14 residues. V gave up 6 bases and J gave up 7 bases, with 13 bases separating them. CDR3 sequence reads: CASSPAGGNSPLHF. The CDR3 DNA follows: TGTGCCAGCAGCCCCGCGGGAGGAAATTCACCCCTCCACTTT.

The chain has TRBV2 and TRBJ2-7, with 7 bases fitting TRBD2. Germline lookup yields CDR1 SNHLY and CDR2 FYNNEI. Unmatched junction bases numbered 8, after V lost 8 bases and J lost 1 base. The CDR3 is 14 residues long. CDR3 loop: CASRTSAVSYEQYF. The CDR3 nucleotides read TGTGCCAGCCGTACTAGCGCCGTGTCCTACGAGCAGTACTTC.

The J gene is TRBJ2-7, the V gene TRBV2, with 9 bases aligning to TRBD1. Germline V gene data show CDR1 as SNHLY and CDR2 as FYNNEI. This CDR3 region has 13 residues. J was trimmed by 6 bases and V by 7 bases; bases with no gene match: 7. The DNA for the CDR3 is TGTGCCAGCACTACAGGGGGCGCCTCCGAGCAGTACTTC. Protein sequence: CASTTGGASEQYF.

J is TRBJ2-2 and V is TRBV19; the D is unclear. Trimming cost V 5 bases and J 7 bases, with 11 bases left between them. Germline values: CDR1 LNHDA, CDR2 SQIVND (reference sequence). The CDR3 length is 13 residues. In DNA, the CDR3 is TGTGCCAGTAGTCGGGCTAAACGCGGGGAGCTGTTTTTT. Translating it yields CASSRAKRGELFF.

The table lists this clone with a few counts. The CDR3 sequence is CASSAGTYNTGELFF. Written as DNA, the CDR3 is TGTGCCAGCAGTGCCGGGACCTATAACACCGGGGAGCTGTTTTTT. The chain has TRBV6-5 and TRBJ2-2; possibly TRBD1 or TRBD2 for D (5 bases each). The CDR3 covers 15 residues. Germline-derived CDR1 and CDR2 are MNHEY and SVGAGI. V lost 5 bases and J lost 2, with 12 bases in between.

The chain uses TRBV7-2 and TRBJ2-5; 14 positions agree with TRBD2. Germline CDR1 and CDR2: SGHTA and FQGNSA. V lost 5 bases, J lost 2 bases, and 7 bases stayed unmatched. The CDR3 sequence is 17 residues long. The CDR3 here is CASSPLTSGRGQETQYF. The DNA for the CDR3 is TGTGCCAGCAGCCCTTTGACTAGCGGGAGGGGGCAAGAGACCCAGTACTTC.

The V and J genes are TRBV6-5 and TRBJ2-6, with unresolved D. V was cut by 2 bases and J by 2 bases, with 10 bases left in between. Germline V gene data show CDR1 as MNHEY and CDR2 as SVGAGI. The CDR3 consists of 16 residues. The CDR3: CASSYLTFPGANVLTF. CDR3 in DNA: TGTGCCAGCAGTTACCTCACATTCCCTGGGGCCAACGTCCTGACTTTC.

The chain has TRBV2 and TRBJ1-1; TRBD1 matches 8 bases. The CDR3 is 14 amino acids. CDR1 is SNHLY and CDR2 is FYNNEI in the germline V gene. Trimming cost V 6 bases and J 5 bases; bases outside gene matches: 8. This CDR3 is CASRPTGGRTEAFF. The CDR3 bases are TGTGCCAGCAGACCCACAGGGGGAAGGACTGAAGCTTTCTTT.

This rearrangement joins TRBV6-1 to TRBJ1-6; 7 nucleotides match TRBD1. Per the germline V gene, CDR1 is MNHNS and CDR2 is SASEGT. J was trimmed by 8 bases and V by 5 bases; bases with no gene match: 3. The CDR3 loop spans 13 amino acids. CDR3 protein: CASSRDRDSPLHF. The CDR3 DNA reads as TGTGCCAGCAGTCGGGACAGAGATTCACCCCTCCACTTT.